Detailed here is one T cell receptor (beta chain). These data originate in a study of blood T cell repertoires in COVID-19. The data were produced by immunoSEQ multiplex PCR, yet TCRdb's version contains in-frame clones alone and is incomplete. This sample has over 250,000 clones, with approximately 90% found just once. The CDR3 sequence is 12 residues long. Trimming shortened V by 9 bases and J by 3 bases, and 9 bases separated the two germline ends. Germline CDR1 MNHEY, CDR2 SVGAGI. Sequenced: PBMCs or T cells enriched from blood (not recorded which). The sequence was collected from a woman aged 55-75 years in a cohort exposed to, infected with or recovered from COVID-19 (not recorded which). V is TRBV6-5 and J is TRBJ1-5, with D unresolved. CDR3 DNA: TGTGCCAGTAGCCGAGACAATCAGCCCCAGCATTTT. Translating it yields CASSRDNQPQHF.